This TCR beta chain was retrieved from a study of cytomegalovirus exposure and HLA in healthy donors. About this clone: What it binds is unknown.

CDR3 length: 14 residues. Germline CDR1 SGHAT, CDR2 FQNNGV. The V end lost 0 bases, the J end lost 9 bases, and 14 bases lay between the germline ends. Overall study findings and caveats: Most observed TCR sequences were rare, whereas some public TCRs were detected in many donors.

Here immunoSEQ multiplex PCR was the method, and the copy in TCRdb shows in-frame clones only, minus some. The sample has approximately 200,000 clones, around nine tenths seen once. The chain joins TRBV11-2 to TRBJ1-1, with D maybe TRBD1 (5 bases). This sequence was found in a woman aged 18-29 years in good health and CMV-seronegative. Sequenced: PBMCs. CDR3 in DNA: TGTGCCAGCAGCTTAGAAGGGGCGTACGCTAAAGCTTTCTTT. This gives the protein CASSLEGAYAKAFF.